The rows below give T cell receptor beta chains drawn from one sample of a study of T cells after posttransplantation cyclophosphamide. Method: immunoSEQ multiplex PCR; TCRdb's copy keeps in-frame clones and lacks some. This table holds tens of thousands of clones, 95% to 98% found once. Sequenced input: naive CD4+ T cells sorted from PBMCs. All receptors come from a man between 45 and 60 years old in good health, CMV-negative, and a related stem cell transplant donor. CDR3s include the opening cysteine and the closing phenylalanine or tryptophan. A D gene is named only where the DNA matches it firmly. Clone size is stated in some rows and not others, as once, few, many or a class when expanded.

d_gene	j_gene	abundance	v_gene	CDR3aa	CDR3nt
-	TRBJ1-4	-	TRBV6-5	CASKSRGKDEKLFF	TGTGCCAGCAAATCTAGAGGGAAGGATGAAAAACTGTTTTTT
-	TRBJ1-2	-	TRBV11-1	CASSLGVYYGYTF	TGTGCCAGCAGCTTAGGAGTCTACTATGGCTACACCTTC
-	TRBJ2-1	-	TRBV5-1	CASGTFGGDEQFF	TGCGCCAGCGGGACATTTGGAGGCGATGAGCAGTTCTTC
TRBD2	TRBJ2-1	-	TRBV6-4	CASSLERGEYNEQFF	TGTGCCAGCAGCTTGGAGCGGGGGGAATACAATGAGCAGTTCTTC
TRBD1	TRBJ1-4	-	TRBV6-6	CATRETGGKLFF	TGTGCCACACGCGAGACAGGGGGAAAACTGTTTTTT
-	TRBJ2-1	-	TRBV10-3	CAISERGISPYNEQFF	TGTGCCATCAGTGAGCGCGGGATCAGCCCCTACAATGAGCAGTTCTTC
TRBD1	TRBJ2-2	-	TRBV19	CASSPFDRGGGELFF	TGTGCCAGTAGTCCCTTTGACAGGGGGGGCGGGGAGCTGTTTTTT
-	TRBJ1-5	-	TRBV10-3	CAISDRAHQPQHF	TGTGCCATCAGTGACAGGGCGCATCAGCCCCAGCATTTT
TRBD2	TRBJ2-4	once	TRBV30	CAWSAREGSYF	TGTGCCTGGAGTGCCCGGGAGGGGTCGTACTTC
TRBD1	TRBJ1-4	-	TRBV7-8	CASSRYPRTGVNEKLFF	TGTGCCAGCAGCCGATACCCTCGGACAGGTGTTAATGAAAAACTGTTTTTT
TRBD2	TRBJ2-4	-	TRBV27	CASGRAGGKNIQYF	TGTGCCAGCGGACGTGCGGGAGGCAAAAACATTCAGTACTTC
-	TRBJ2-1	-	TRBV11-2	CASSLGSPNNEQFF	TGTGCCAGCAGCTTAGGGTCTCCTAACAATGAGCAGTTCTTC
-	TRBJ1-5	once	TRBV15	CATSVRVREPQHF	TGTGCCACCAGCGTCAGGGTTCGAGAGCCCCAGCATTTT
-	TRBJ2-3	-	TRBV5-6	CASSGRGGGGTDTQYF	TGTGCCAGCAGCGGAAGGGGTGGCGGGGGCACAGATACGCAGTATTTT
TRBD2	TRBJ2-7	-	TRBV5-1	CASSPEGTNEQYF	TGCGCCAGCAGCCCCGAGGGGACTAACGAGCAGTACTTC
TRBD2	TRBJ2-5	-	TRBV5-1	CASSLDSGEETQYF	TGCGCCAGCAGCTTGGACAGCGGGGAAGAGACCCAGTACTTC
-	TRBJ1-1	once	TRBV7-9	CASSLVGGDTEAFF	TGTGCCAGCAGCTTAGTGGGGGGAGACACTGAAGCTTTCTTT
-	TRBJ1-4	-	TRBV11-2	CASSLTRRTAATNEKLFF	TGTGCCAGCAGCTTAACCCGGAGGACGGCAGCAACTAATGAAAAACTGTTTTTT
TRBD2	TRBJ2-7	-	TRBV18	CASSPAQRGTYEQYF	TGTGCCAGCTCACCAGCCCAGCGGGGAACCTACGAGCAGTACTTC
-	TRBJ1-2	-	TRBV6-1	CASSEYGPTNYGYTF	TGTGCCAGCAGTGAATATGGCCCCACCAACTATGGCTACACCTTC
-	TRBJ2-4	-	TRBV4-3	CASSQDQEARIQYF	TGCGCCAGCAGCCAAGATCAAGAGGCGCGCATTCAGTACTTC
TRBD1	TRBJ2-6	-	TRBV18	CASSPRARDSPSWANVLTF	TGTGCCAGCTCACCACGAGCCCGGGACAGTCCGTCGTGGGCCAACGTCCTGACTTTC
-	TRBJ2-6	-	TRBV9	CASSATFGRLSGANVLTF	TGTGCCAGCAGCGCGACATTCGGGAGACTCTCTGGGGCCAACGTCCTGACTTTC
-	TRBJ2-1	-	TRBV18	CASSRTQEDEQFF	TGTGCCAGCTCACGAACACAGGAAGATGAGCAGTTCTTC
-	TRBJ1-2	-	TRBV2	CASSEDLGSRGYGYTF	TGTGCCAGCAGTGAAGACTTGGGGAGTCGCGGCTATGGCTACACCTTC
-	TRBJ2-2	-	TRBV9	CASSVRPGVVAGGSTGELFF	TGTGCCAGCAGCGTAAGGCCCGGCGTTGTGGCAGGGGGGAGCACCGGGGAGCTGTTTTTT
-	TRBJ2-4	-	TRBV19	CATESSLSDIQYF	TGTGCCACCGAAAGCTCCCTCTCGGACATTCAGTACTTC
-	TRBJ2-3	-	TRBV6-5	CASRPRRADTQYF	TGTGCCAGCAGGCCCCGGAGGGCAGATACGCAGTATTTT
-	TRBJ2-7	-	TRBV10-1	CASSLGVGYEQYF	TGCGCCAGCAGTCTCGGGGTGGGATACGAGCAGTACTTC
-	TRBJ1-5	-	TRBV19	CASSIDRVGAVNQPQHF	TGTGCCAGTAGTATAGATCGGGTAGGGGCGGTCAATCAGCCCCAGCATTTT
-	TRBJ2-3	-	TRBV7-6	CASVSTDTQYF	TGTGCCAGTGTAAGCACAGATACGCAGTATTTT
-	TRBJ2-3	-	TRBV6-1	CASSVSSTGQDTQYF	TGTGCCAGCAGTGTTTCTTCTACAGGGCAGGATACGCAGTATTTT
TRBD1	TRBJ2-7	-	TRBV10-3	CAIRPGQAFYEQYF	TGTGCCATCAGACCCGGACAGGCTTTCTACGAGCAGTACTTC
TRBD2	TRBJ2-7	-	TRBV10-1	CASRPSGSENEQYF	TGCGCCAGCAGGCCCAGCGGGAGTGAGAACGAGCAGTACTTC
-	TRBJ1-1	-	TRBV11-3	CASSLDHSRNTEAFF	TGTGCCAGCAGCTTAGATCATTCCAGGAACACTGAAGCTTTCTTT
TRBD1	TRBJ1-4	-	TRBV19	CASRNPGGTNEKLFF	TGTGCCAGTAGGAATCCAGGGGGCACTAATGAAAAACTGTTTTTT
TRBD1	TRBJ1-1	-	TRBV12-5	CASGQGQGAEAFF	TGTGCTAGTGGTCAGGGACAGGGGGCAGAAGCTTTCTTT
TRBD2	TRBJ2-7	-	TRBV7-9	CASSSFREGLYYEQYF	TGTGCCAGCAGCTCCTTTAGGGAGGGCCTTTACTACGAGCAGTACTTC
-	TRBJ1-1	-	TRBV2	CASSEGTVEAFF	TGTGCCAGCAGTGAAGGGACAGTTGAAGCTTTCTTT
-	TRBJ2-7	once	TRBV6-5	CASSTETGEQYF	TGTGCCAGCAGCACCGAGACTGGCGAGCAGTACTTC
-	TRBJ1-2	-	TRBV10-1	CASSDRDWRGYTF	TGCGCCAGCAGTGACAGGGATTGGCGTGGCTACACCTTC
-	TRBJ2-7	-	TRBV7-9	CASSLERRPYEQYF	TGTGCCAGCAGCTTAGAGCGTAGGCCCTACGAGCAGTACTTC
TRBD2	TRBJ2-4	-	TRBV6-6	CASSLAGLAKNIQYF	TGTGCCAGCAGTTTAGCGGGATTAGCCAAAAACATTCAGTACTTC
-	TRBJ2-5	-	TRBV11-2	CASSRGRTQYF	TGTGCCAGCAGCCGGGGGAGGACCCAGTACTTC
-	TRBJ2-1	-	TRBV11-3	CASSLALSSYNEQFF	TGTGCCAGCAGCTTAGCCTTGAGCTCCTACAATGAGCAGTTCTTC
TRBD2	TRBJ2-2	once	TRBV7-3	CASSSFAGVATGELFF	TGTGCCAGCAGCTCCTTTGCGGGAGTGGCAACCGGGGAGCTGTTTTTT
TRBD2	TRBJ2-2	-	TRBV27	CASSLHPLAVTRELFF	TGTGCCAGCAGTTTACATCCACTAGCGGTAACCAGGGAGCTGTTTTTT
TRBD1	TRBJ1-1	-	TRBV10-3	CAIIPGQGATEAFF	TGTGCCATCATCCCCGGACAGGGGGCCACTGAAGCTTTCTTT
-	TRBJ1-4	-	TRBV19	CASSRRGSTNEKLFF	TGTGCCAGTAGCCGGCGGGGTTCAACTAATGAAAAACTGTTTTTT
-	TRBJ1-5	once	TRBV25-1	CASSQGAFNQPQHF	TGTGCCAGCAGCCAAGGGGCCTTCAATCAGCCCCAGCATTTT
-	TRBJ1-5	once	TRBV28	CASIEGGQVRNQPQHF	TGTGCCAGCATAGAAGGCGGACAAGTGAGAAATCAGCCCCAGCATTTT
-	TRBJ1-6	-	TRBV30	CAWSVQDRSPLHF	TGTGCCTGGAGTGTACAGGACCGTTCACCCCTCCACTTT
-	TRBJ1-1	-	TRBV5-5	CASSFAGRNTEAFF	TGTGCCAGCAGCTTTGCCGGGAGAAACACTGAAGCTTTCTTT
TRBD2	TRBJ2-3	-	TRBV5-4	CASSLGSSGIPTPDTQYF	TGTGCCAGCAGCTTGGGGAGTAGCGGGATTCCAACCCCAGATACGCAGTATTTT
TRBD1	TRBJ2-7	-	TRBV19	CASSEGTGKGYEQYF	TGTGCCAGTAGTGAAGGGACAGGGAAAGGCTACGAGCAGTACTTC
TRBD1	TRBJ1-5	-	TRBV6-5	CASTGTGGDQPQHF	TGTGCCAGCACTGGGACAGGGGGTGATCAGCCCCAGCATTTT
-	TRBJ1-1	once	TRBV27	CASSSWGYTEAFF	TGTGCCAGCAGTTCATGGGGCTACACTGAAGCTTTCTTT